One sample yielded the 6 T cell receptor beta chains listed below, sequenced in a study of cytomegalovirus exposure and HLA in healthy donors (dated by TCRdb to 2017 to 2019). Libraries were built with the immunoSEQ multiplex PCR assay. The multiplex PCR relied on a mix of 60 forward primers for TCR Vbeta segments and 13 reverse primers for TCR Jbeta segments. Sourced from immuneACCESS, this table was stored by TCRdb with only in-frame sequences that have V and J called. A share of the clones is absent; for the studies checked, an unresolved V gene accounts for under half, and the remainder has no known explanation. In this sample the table shows more than 110,000 clones, about 70% of which occur a single time. Of the sample, 2.1% is held by the ten largest clones. Source material: PBMCs. Receptors originate from a woman aged 55 to 70 in good health and CMV-seropositive.

This chain joins TRBV5-1 and TRBJ1-1; no clear D. This CDR3 has 12 residues. Germline CDR1 and CDR2: SGHRS and YFSETQ. The V gene lost 2 bases and the J gene lost 8 bases, with 10 bases spanning the gap. CDR3 loop: CASSLVAGEAFF. The CDR3 DNA reads TGCGCCAGCAGCTTAGTAGCGGGGGAAGCTTTCTTT.

This chain joins TRBV4-1 and TRBJ1-1, with D perhaps TRBD1 (6 bases). Germline V gene sequence: CDR1 MGHRA, CDR2 YSYEKL. The V and J ends lost 1 base and 0 bases respectively, with 21 bases between them. CDR3 length equals 19 residues. The CDR3 region has the DNA TGCGCCAGCAGCCAAGTAATTGTCTTCGGGACACCTATGAACACTGAAGCTTTCTTT. It yields the protein CASSQVIVFGTPMNTEAFF.

This clone was observed a single time. The chain employs TRBV27 and TRBJ1-4, with a tentative D call TRBD1 (6 bases). In germline, CDR1 is MNHEY, CDR2 SMNVEV (reference sequence). V lost 2 bases and J 5 bases, leaving 6 bases between the germline ends. The CDR3 is made up of 13 amino acids. CDR3 sequence (DNA): TGTGCCAGCAGTTTACAGGGGAATGAAAAACTGTTTTTT. Protein: CASSLQGNEKLFF.

The V call is TRBV5-1, the J call TRBJ2-3; 9 bases agree with TRBD1. The CDR3 runs to 15 residues. Germline CDR1 SGHRS, CDR2 YFSETQ. V lost 3 bases to trimming and J lost 2 bases; unmatched junction nucleotides: 4. CDR3 DNA: TGCGCCAGCAGCTGGAGGGACAGGGTCACAGATACGCAGTATTTT. Translated: CASSWRDRVTDTQYF.

On this clone: This same CDR3 is encoded by further DNA sequences in the sample. V is TRBV6-5 and J is TRBJ1-2, with D uncertain. Germline V gene sequence: CDR1 MNHEY, CDR2 SVGAGI. Between the trimmed V and J ends, which lost 6 bases and 5 bases, there was a span of 7 bases. The CDR3 length is 11 residues. CDR3 bases: TGTGCCAGCAGGGCAGTTTATGGCTACACCTTC. Translating gives CASRAVYGYTF.

This chain joins TRBV11-1 and TRBJ2-3; 11 bases are shared with TRBD1. The germline gives CDR1 SGHAT, CDR2 FQDESV (reference sequence). V shed 4 bases, J shed 8 bases, and the junction held 8 bases outside the gene matches. CDR3 length: 15 residues. The CDR3 loop reads CASSSDRGRVATQYF. CDR3 nucleotide sequence: TGTGCCAGCAGCTCGGACAGGGGGCGCGTAGCTACGCAGTATTTT.